This T cell receptor beta chain was profiled in a study of shared T cell receptors in the human thymus. This table comes from immunoSEQ multiplex PCR, and its TCRdb copy is limited to in-frame clones, with some not included. The sample has 450,000 to 650,000 clones; approximately 78% are singletons. Germline CDR1 MRHNA, CDR2 SNTAGT. V was pared by 6 bases and J by 4 bases, with 16 bases between. CDR3 size: 14 residues. This sample also appeared in a second study, on human thymus T cells. That report adds: Resections were taken during corrective heart surgery, and the thymus tissue came from these. There were highly overlapping thymic repertoires among unrelated individuals, as related research reported.

The genes are TRBV6-4 and TRBJ2-7; TRBD1 is a possible D gene (6 bases). The TCR was taken from a boy in the first two years of life with a congenital heart defect. Sequencing was done on a sample of thymocytes. The CDR3 is CASRRQDREYEQYF. DNA of the CDR3: TGTGCCAGCAGGAGGCAGGACAGAGAATACGAGCAGTACTTC.